This T cell receptor beta chain originates from a study of cytomegalovirus exposure and HLA in healthy donors. As for this clone: Its antigen is currently unknown.

60 Vbeta and 13 Jbeta primers were used in PCR. Generated by immunoSEQ multiplex PCR, the TCRdb table keeps only in-frame clones and is missing some. The sample contains 75,000 to 90,000 clones, under 80% of which appear only once. CDR1 and CDR2 from the germline V gene are SGHNT and YYREEE (reference sequence). This CDR3 is 13 amino acids long. V gave up 5 bases and J gave up 1 base, with 10 bases separating them. Study findings and constraints: About 87% or about 30% of the time was how often most TCR beta V segments were productive, according to an earlier analysis.

What was sequenced was PBMCs. The rearrangement joins TRBV5-4 to TRBJ2-7, with a tentative D call TRBD2 (5 bases). The TCR originated in a man in his fifties or sixties in good health and CMV-seronegative. The CDR3 nucleotides are TGTGCCAGCAGTCCCCCGGGGTCCTACGAGCAGTACTTC. Its translation: CASSPPGSYEQYF.